These 27 T cell receptor beta chains were sequenced from one sample in a study of blood T cell repertoires in COVID-19. TCRdb keeps only in-frame clones here, not all; method: immunoSEQ multiplex PCR. This table has roughly 210,000 clones, around 87% appearing once. The sample consisted of PBMCs or T cells enriched from blood (not recorded which). The receptors come from a young man in a cohort exposed to, infected with or recovered from COVID-19 (not recorded which).

This chain joins TRBV19 and TRBJ1-3; D gene unclear. The CDR3 sequence is 20 residues long. V dropped 1 base and J dropped 0 bases, with 22 bases sitting between them. Looked up from germline, CDR1 is LNHDA and CDR2 is SQIVND (reference sequence). The chain's CDR3 is CASSIAREALFCFSGNTIYF. The CDR3 bases are TGTGCCAGTAGTATAGCGAGGGAAGCCCTTTTTTGTTTCTCTGGAAACACCATATATTTT.

This chain connects TRBV2 to TRBJ1-5; D is perhaps TRBD1 (6 bases). The V and J ends lost 3 bases and 15 bases respectively, with 12 bases between them. CDR1 SNHLY and CDR2 FYNNEI come from the germline V gene. This CDR3 is 11 amino acids long. CDR3 DNA: TGTGCCAGCAGTGAGGACAGTGAAAGGCATTTT. This gives the protein CASSEDSERHF. Full variable domain (missing parts from reference TRBV2 and TRBJ1-5): EPEVTQTPSHQVTQMGQEVILRCVPISNHLYFYWYRQILGQKVEFLVSFYNNEISEKSEIFDDQFSVERPDGSNFTLKIRSTKLEDSAMYFCASSEDSERHFGDGTRLSIL.

V is TRBV27 and J is TRBJ2-2, with 9 bases aligning to TRBD1. Germline V lookup: CDR1 MNHEY, CDR2 SMNVEV (reference sequence). This CDR3 contains 16 residues. J was trimmed by 6 bases and V by 3 bases; bases with no gene match: 8. CDR3 protein: CASSFWDRVLAGELFF. As DNA, the CDR3 is TGTGCCAGCAGTTTCTGGGACAGGGTTCTGGCCGGGGAGCTGTTTTTT.

J is TRBJ2-7 and V is TRBV10-3; TRBD1 matches at 7 bases. The CDR3 spans 14 residues. Germline-derived CDR1 and CDR2 are ENHRY and SYGVKD. Trimming cost V 6 bases and J 2 bases; bases outside gene matches: 7. CDR3 in DNA: TGTGCCATCAGACCCAGACAGGGAACCTACGAGCAGTACTTC. It is translated as CAIRPRQGTYEQYF.

CDR3 sequence reads: CASSFQGVFEQFF. CDR3 nucleotide sequence: TGTGCCAGCAGCTTTCAGGGGGTCTTCGAGCAGTTCTTC. The rearrangement uses TRBV11-2 and TRBJ2-1; the match to TRBD1 covers 7 bases. The trim removed 3 bases at V and 10 bases at J, leaving 6 bases unmatched. The germline V gene encodes CDR1 SGHAT and CDR2 FQNNGV. The CDR3 has 13 residues.

The chain uses TRBV27 and TRBJ2-1; D unresolved. The CDR3 spans 11 residues. In germline, CDR1 is MNHEY, CDR2 SMNVEV (reference sequence). Trimming cost V 10 bases and J 6 bases, with 10 bases left between them. The CDR3 DNA sequence: TGTGCCACCATAAACTTCAATGAGCAGTTCTTC. Translated, it gives CATINFNEQFF.

The J gene is TRBJ2-7, the V gene TRBV7-3, with D tentatively TRBD1 (5 bases). The V end lost 2 bases, the J end lost 3 bases, and 14 bases lay between the germline ends. CDR1 SGHTA and CDR2 FQGTGA come from the germline V gene. This CDR3 contains 15 residues. The chain's CDR3 is CASSLQGSWDYEQYF. As DNA, the CDR3 is TGTGCCAGCAGCTTACAGGGCTCATGGGACTACGAGCAGTACTTC.

The rearrangement uses TRBV11-2 and TRBJ2-7; 7 positions match TRBD2. V was pared by 1 base and J by 0 bases, with 3 bases of the junction left unmatched. Germline-derived CDR1 and CDR2 are SGHAT and FQNNGV. The CDR3 has 15 amino acids. The CDR3 sequence: CASSLGRTSSYEQYF. The CDR3, as DNA: TGTGCCAGCAGCTTAGGACGGACTAGCTCCTACGAGCAGTACTTC.

The J gene is TRBJ2-5, the V gene TRBV5-1, with 11 positions matching TRBD1. This CDR3 comprises 14 residues. Per germline, CDR1 SGHRS and CDR2 YFSETQ. The V segment lost 3 bases and the J segment 4 bases; nucleotides outside the gene matches: 2. The CDR3 sequence is CASSWTGGGETQYF. The CDR3 nucleotides are TGCGCCAGCAGCTGGACAGGGGGCGGAGAGACCCAGTACTTC.

In regard to this clone: A junction boundary mismatches the germline segment, possibly from a read error. This sequence joins TRBV29-1 and TRBJ2-3; 9 nucleotides agree with TRBD1. The CDR3 sequence is 14 residues long. CDR1 and CDR2 from the germline V gene are SQVTM and ANQGSEA. In DNA form, the CDR3 reads TGCAGCGTACTCGGACAGGGGAGCAGAGATACGCAGTATTTT. Translating gives CSVLGQGSRDTQYF.

The chain carries TRBV14 and TRBJ1-6; D is uncertain. V dropped 1 base and J dropped 10 bases, with 11 bases sitting between them. The CDR3 runs 14 residues. Germline V CDR1 and CDR2: SGHDN, FVKESK. The CDR3 sequence is CASSQVRVGSPLHF. The CDR3 coding sequence is TGTGCCAGCAGCCAAGTTCGGGTCGGGTCACCCCTCCACTTT.

The chain combines TRBV28 with TRBJ1-5, with D possibly being TRBD1 (6 bases). The V gene's germline CDR1 is MDHEN and CDR2 SYDVKM. The CDR3 has 19 amino acids. V lost 5 bases to trimming and J lost 2 bases, with 25 bases between them. The DNA of the CDR3 is TGTGCCAGCAGTCCTTGGGGCAGGGGAATTAAGAGGGGCAATCAGCCCCAGCATTTT. Its translation is CASSPWGRGIKRGNQPQHF.

This clone showed up just once. This chain connects TRBV28 to TRBJ1-3, with a possible D match to TRBD1 (5 bases). CDR1 MDHEN and CDR2 SYDVKM come from the germline V gene. Trimming left V 3 bases short and J 0 bases short, with 15 bases between. This CDR3 is 17 amino acids long. CDR3 sequence (DNA): TGTGCCAGCAGTTTTGGGGATTGGGGCAACTCTGGAAACACCATATATTTT. This encodes CASSFGDWGNSGNTIYF.

This clone was counted only a few times. The rearrangement links TRBV15 to TRBJ1-5; 8 bases agree with TRBD1. The trim removed 0 bases at V and 6 bases at J, leaving 7 bases unmatched. Germline CDR1 is LNHNV and CDR2 is YYDKDF (reference sequence). This CDR3 is 16 amino acids long. Here the CDR3 reads CATSRDSQGAVQPQHF. CDR3 in DNA: TGTGCCACCAGCAGAGATAGTCAGGGGGCCGTTCAGCCCCAGCATTTT.

This clone has just a few counts. The rearrangement links TRBV6-1 to TRBJ2-7, with 9 nucleotides matching TRBD2. After removal of 2 bases from V and 3 bases from J, the junction contained 5 bases not matched to a gene. Germline lookup yields CDR1 MNHNS and CDR2 SASEGT. The CDR3 consists of 15 residues. The CDR3 protein is CASSELAGALYEQYF. CDR3 nucleotides: TGTGCCAGCAGTGAATTAGCGGGAGCCCTCTACGAGCAGTACTTC.

The V gene is TRBV10-3, the J gene TRBJ1-2; possible D gene TRBD1, 5 bases. Germline CDR1 ENHRY, CDR2 SYGVKD. The length of the CDR3 is 16 residues. V was clipped by 0 bases and J by 4 bases, with 15 bases between them. CDR3 in DNA: TGTGCCATCAGTGAGTCTATTTCAGGGTCGCCCTATGGCTACACCTTC. It codes for CAISESISGSPYGYTF.

The chain joins TRBV24-1 to TRBJ2-2; 10 nucleotides match TRBD1. The ends lost 7 bases at V and 5 bases at J; junction bases unmatched: 3. CDR3 length: 14 amino acids. Germline V gene lookup returns CDR1 KGHDR and CDR2 SFDVKD. The CDR3 DNA reads TGTGCCACCAGGGGACAGGGGAGAACCGGGGAGCTGTTTTTT. This gives the protein CATRGQGRTGELFF.

The chain has TRBV27 and TRBJ1-5; maybe TRBD1 (5 bases). Between the trimmed V and J ends, which lost 7 bases and 1 base, there was a span of 14 bases. The CDR3 runs 15 residues. Germline V gene data show CDR1 as MNHEY and CDR2 as SMNVEV (reference sequence). The CDR3 spells CASTPVGGSNQPQHF. The CDR3 DNA sequence: TGTGCCAGCACCCCCGTGGGGGGAAGCAATCAGCCCCAGCATTTT.

The table lists this clone with many counts. The genes are TRBV25-1 and TRBJ2-2, with 7 nucleotides matching TRBD2. The CDR3 runs to 14 residues. V trimming: 1 base; J trimming: 5 bases; junction bases outside the gene matches: 1. CDR1 and CDR2 from the germline V gene are MGHDK and SYGVNS. This chain's CDR3 is CASSEWRETGELFF. CDR3 coding DNA: TGTGCCAGCAGTGAATGGCGGGAGACCGGGGAGCTGTTTTTT.

The gene calls are TRBV5-1 and TRBJ1-6; D remains ambiguous. Germline V lookup: CDR1 SGHRS, CDR2 YFSETQ. V dropped 0 bases and J dropped 10 bases, with 8 bases sitting between them. The CDR3 has 13 residues. CDR3: CASSLAGISPLHF. CDR3 in DNA: TGCGCCAGCAGCTTGGCGGGGATATCACCCCTCCACTTT.

The chain recombines TRBV7-8 with TRBJ2-2; 10 nucleotides agree with TRBD1. The V and J ends lost 5 bases and 6 bases, in that order; junction bases with no gene match: 0. The length of the CDR3 is 13 residues. Germline V lookup: CDR1 SGHVS, CDR2 FQNEAQ. The CDR3 coding sequence is TGTGCCAGCAGCGGGACAGGGGCCGGGGAGCTGTTTTTT. It specifies CASSGTGAGELFF.

The chain recombines TRBV11-1 with TRBJ2-1; 9 bases line up with TRBD2. This CDR3 spans 15 amino acids. Germline trimming cut 3 bases from V and 4 bases from J; bases unmatched to any gene: 4. Germline V gene lookup returns CDR1 SGHAT and CDR2 FQDESV (reference sequence). The CDR3 loop is CASSFATSGYNEQFF. The DNA of the CDR3 is TGTGCCAGCAGCTTTGCGACTAGCGGATACAATGAGCAGTTCTTC.

The CDR3 region has the DNA TGTGCCAGCAGCCCCGACTCCACCGGGGAGCTGTTTTTT. Its protein is CASSPDSTGELFF. The rearrangement links TRBV7-9 to TRBJ2-2, with unresolved D. This CDR3 spans 13 amino acids. In germline, CDR1 is SEHNR, CDR2 FQNEAQ (reference sequence). The V and J ends lost 5 bases and 4 bases respectively, with 8 bases between them.

This clone appeared a single time. The CDR3 loop reads CASSPWRAQAGELFF. The DNA for the CDR3 is TGTGCCAGCAGCCCTTGGAGGGCCCAGGCCGGGGAGCTGTTTTTT. This rearrangement joins TRBV28 to TRBJ2-2, with D possibly matching TRBD2 (6 bases). Germline-derived CDR1 and CDR2 are MDHEN and SYDVKM. Trimming shortened V by 6 bases and J by 6 bases, and 17 bases separated the two germline ends. This CDR3 spans 15 amino acids.

This sequence joins TRBV10-3 and TRBJ1-1; D is unclear. Trimming pared 3 bases from V and 0 bases from J, leaving 11 bases between. Germline V gene data show CDR1 as ENHRY and CDR2 as SYGVKD. This CDR3 comprises 15 residues. CDR3 nucleotides: TGTGCCATCAGTGACCGCGGGGTGGTGAACACTGAAGCTTTCTTT. Translation gives CAISDRGVVNTEAFF.

This rearrangement joins TRBV10-2 to TRBJ1-2; 7 bases fit TRBD1. The CDR3 sequence is 14 residues long. Per germline, CDR1 WSHSY and CDR2 SAAADI. With V trimmed by 2 bases and J by 7 bases, 7 bases remained unmatched. For the CDR3, the DNA is TGCGCCAGCAGTGAGCGGTCAGGGGGAGGTGGCTACACCTTC. Protein sequence: CASSERSGGGGYTF.

The genes are TRBV7-5 and TRBJ2-1; TRBD2, the D gene given by the table, was not confirmed from the DNA. TRBV7-5 is termed a pseudogene. The CDR3 loop spans 18 amino acids. This CDR3 reads CARSLKSTSGSSYNEQFF. The CDR3 DNA sequence: TGTGCCAGAAGCTTAAAATCAACTAGCGGGAGTTCCTACAATGAGCAGTTCTTC.